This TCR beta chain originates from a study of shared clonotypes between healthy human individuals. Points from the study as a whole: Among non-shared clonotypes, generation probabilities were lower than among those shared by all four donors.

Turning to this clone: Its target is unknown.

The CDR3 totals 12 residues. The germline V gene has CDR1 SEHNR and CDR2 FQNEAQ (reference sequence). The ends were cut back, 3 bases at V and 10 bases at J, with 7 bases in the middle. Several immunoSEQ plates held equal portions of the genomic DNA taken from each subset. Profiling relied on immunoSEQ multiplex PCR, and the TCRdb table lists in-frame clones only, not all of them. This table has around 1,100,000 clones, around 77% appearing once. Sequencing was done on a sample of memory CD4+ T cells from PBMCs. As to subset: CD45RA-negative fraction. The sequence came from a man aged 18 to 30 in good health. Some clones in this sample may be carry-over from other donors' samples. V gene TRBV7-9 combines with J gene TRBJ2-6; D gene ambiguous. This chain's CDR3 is CASSFSPNVLTF. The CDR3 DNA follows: TGTGCCAGCAGCTTTTCACCAAACGTCCTGACTTTC.